Listed below are T cell receptor beta chains from one sample, sequenced in a study of T cell repertoires in cytomegalovirus infection. TCRdb re-called the reads with MiXCR, one entry per CDR3 protein. Among hundreds of thousands of distinct CDR3 sequences, more than 20% were seen once, and the ten largest hold 6.5% to 10%. The sequenced sample was CD8+ T cells from PBMCs. These receptors all stem from a human donor in good health (CMV status not recorded). Some clones in this sample may be carry-over from other donors' samples. Each CDR3 is given with its conserved first and last residue. The D gene is left open where the match is weak. A row's size may be missing; if present it is once, few, many or a size class.

CDR3	DNA	size	D	V	J
CASSLGGMGEAFF	TGTGCCAGCAGTTTAGGGGGTATGGGGGAAGCTTTCTTT	many	NA	TRBV12-3/TRBV12-4	TRBJ1-1
CASSSGLEGTRNGNTIYF	TGTGCCAGCAGCTCGGGGTTGGAGGGGACACGCAATGGAAACACCATATATTTT	NA	NA	TRBV28	TRBJ1-3
CASSPATAGNTIYF	TGTGCCAGCAGTCCGGCAACGGCCGGAAACACCATATATTTT	few	NA	TRBV28	TRBJ1-3
CASSARDRDSSEQFF	TGTGCCAGCAGCGCCCGGGACAGGGATTCTAGTGAGCAGTTCTTC	NA	TRBD1	TRBV7-6	TRBJ2-1
CASTPSGGAYNEQFF	TGTGCCAGCACCCCCTCCGGGGGAGCCTACAATGAGCAGTTCTTC	few	NA	TRBV27	TRBJ2-1
CASSYSKIRGEQPQHF	TGTGCCAGCAGTTACTCGAAAATCAGGGGTGAACAGCCCCAGCATTTT	NA	NA	TRBV6-2/TRBV6-3	TRBJ1-5
CASGQGSNEQFF	TGTGCCAGCGGACAGGGTAGCAATGAGCAGTTCTTC	NA	TRBD1	TRBV14	TRBJ2-1
CASSPMRSDSPLHF	TGTGCCAGCAGCCCTATGAGGTCCGATTCACCCCTCCACTTT	few	NA	TRBV28	TRBJ1-6
CASSLTTGTVYNEQFF	TGTGCCAGCAGCCTAACTACCGGGACAGTTTACAATGAGCAGTTCTTC	NA	TRBD1	TRBV6-5	TRBJ2-1
CASSFNFGHQETQYF	TGTGCCAGCAGTTTTAACTTTGGACACCAAGAGACCCAGTACTTC	NA	NA	TRBV27	TRBJ2-5
CSVDRTGQNEKLFF	TGCAGCGTTGATCGGACAGGGCAGAATGAAAAACTGTTTTTT	few	TRBD1	TRBV29-1	TRBJ1-4
CASGPGGPNYGYTF	TGTGCCAGCGGTCCAGGGGGCCCAAACTATGGCTACACCTTC	NA	TRBD1	TRBV6-2/TRBV6-3	TRBJ1-2
CASSQYSGGVTGELFF	TGCGCCAGCAGCCAATACAGCGGGGGAGTCACCGGGGAGCTGTTTTTT	few	TRBD2	TRBV4-1	TRBJ2-2
CASSHQGVTEAFF	TGTGCCAGCAGCCATCAGGGGGTCACTGAAGCTTTCTTT	NA	TRBD1	TRBV5-4	TRBJ1-1
CSARSRGGGNTIYF	TGCAGTGCTAGATCCAGGGGGGGAGGAAACACCATATATTTT	few	TRBD1	TRBV20-1	TRBJ1-3
CSARDLRTHLYNEQFF	TGCAGTGCCCGCGATTTGAGGACACACCTTTACAATGAGCAGTTCTTC	few	NA	TRBV20-1	TRBJ2-1
CASSFWTETSPLGNQPQHF	TGCGCCAGCAGCTTCTGGACAGAAACCTCGCCACTTGGCAATCAGCCCCAGCATTTT	few	NA	TRBV5-1	TRBJ1-5
CATRDRASRGYTF	TGTGCCACCCGGGACAGGGCATCTAGAGGCTACACCTTC	NA	TRBD1	TRBV19	TRBJ1-2
CASSIGRSFAVTYEQYF	TGTGCCAGTAGTATTGGTCGATCCTTCGCCGTCACCTACGAGCAGTACTTC	few	NA	TRBV19	TRBJ2-7
CASSLVGAVHEQYF	TGTGCCAGCAGCTTGGTGGGGGCGGTCCACGAGCAGTACTTC	few	NA	TRBV5-4	TRBJ2-7
CASSLGGRVGETQYF	TGTGCCAGCAGCTTGGGGGGCAGGGTCGGGGAGACCCAGTACTTC	many	NA	TRBV5-5	TRBJ2-5
CASPGGLDRNLQETQYF	TGTGCCAGCCCCGGTGGACTAGACAGGAACCTTCAAGAGACCCAGTACTTC	many	NA	TRBV2	TRBJ2-5
CASSELAGGFANTGELFF	TGTGCCAGCAGTGAACTTGCGGGGGGGTTCGCGAACACCGGGGAGCTGTTTTTT	many	TRBD2	TRBV6-1	TRBJ2-2
CASTPTRPNTGELFF	TGTGCCAGCACTCCCACTCGACCGAACACCGGGGAGCTGTTTTTT	NA	NA	TRBV27	TRBJ2-2
CASSYSLIPTSF	TGTGCCAGCAGTTACTCGTTAATCCCTACGTCCTTC	few	NA	TRBV6-2/TRBV6-3	TRBJ2-1
CASSLSPGTGAYQPQHF	TGTGCCAGCAGCTTATCTCCGGGGACAGGGGCTTATCAGCCCCAGCATTTT	many	TRBD1	TRBV7-8	TRBJ1-5
CSAPGSSYNEQFF	TGCAGTGCTCCCGGTAGCTCCTACAATGAGCAGTTCTTC	NA	NA	TRBV20-1	TRBJ2-1
CASSLALRLLDNFGHEQFF	TGTGCCAGCAGCTTAGCGCTAAGACTGTTGGACAATTTTGGCCATGAGCAGTTCTTC	NA	NA	TRBV7-9	TRBJ2-1
CSARETAGGTDTQYF	TGCAGTGCTAGAGAAACGGCGGGGGGCACAGATACGCAGTATTTT	few	TRBD2	TRBV20-1	TRBJ2-3
CASTFLLAGDTQYF	TGTGCCAGCACCTTTCTGTTAGCTGGAGATACGCAGTATTTT	NA	NA	TRBV12-3/TRBV12-4	TRBJ2-3
CASSKKAGGSTQYF	TGTGCCAGCAGCAAAAAGGCGGGGGGTAGTACGCAGTATTTT	many	TRBD2	TRBV7-8	TRBJ2-3
CASSGIPGEEETQYF	TGTGCCAGCAGCGGGATTCCAGGGGAAGAAGAGACCCAGTACTTC	few	NA	TRBV5-6	TRBJ2-5
CSVEDWDSDNEQFF	TGCAGCGTTGAAGATTGGGACAGCGACAATGAGCAGTTCTTC	few	TRBD1	TRBV29-1	TRBJ2-1
CSTRDGLTIYGYTF	TGCAGTACCCGGGACGGATTGACAATCTATGGCTACACCTTC	NA	NA	TRBV20-1	TRBJ1-2
CASRGTYDRGRGTEAFF	TGTGCCAGCAGGGGGACGTACGACAGGGGACGGGGCACTGAAGCTTTCTTT	many	TRBD1	TRBV28	TRBJ1-1
CASSERAGSTDTQYF	TGTGCCAGCAGTGAAAGGGCAGGGAGCACAGATACGCAGTATTTT	few	NA	TRBV25-1	TRBJ2-3
CASSLRVLGTEAFF	TGTGCCAGCAGTTTACGGGTTCTGGGCACTGAAGCTTTCTTT	few	NA	TRBV27	TRBJ1-1
CASTFGTHLATDTQYF	TGTGCCAGTACCTTTGGGACTCACCTTGCCACAGATACGCAGTATTTT	NA	NA	TRBV19	TRBJ2-3
CASTPPPGGRGNTEAFF	TGTGCCAGCACCCCACCCCCAGGGGGGAGGGGAAACACTGAAGCTTTCTTT	many	TRBD1	TRBV7-9	TRBJ1-1
CASSFETSGGASTDTQYF	TGTGCCAGCAGTTTCGAGACTAGCGGGGGGGCTAGCACAGATACGCAGTATTTT	few	TRBD2	TRBV28	TRBJ2-3
CASSWDDTGTEKETQYF	TGTGCCAGCAGTTGGGACGACACCGGGACGGAGAAAGAGACCCAGTACTTC	few	NA	TRBV28	TRBJ2-5
CASDQGNAGELFF	TGCGCCAGCGACCAGGGGAACGCCGGGGAGCTGTTTTTT	many	NA	TRBV10-2	TRBJ2-2
CASSIDQAYEQYF	TGTGCCAGTAGTATCGACCAGGCCTACGAGCAGTACTTC	few	NA	TRBV19	TRBJ2-7
CASRREPGDTGELFF	TGTGCCAGTCGCAGGGAACCTGGAGACACCGGGGAGCTGTTTTTT	NA	NA	TRBV19	TRBJ2-2
CASSYSFLAAKNIQYF	TGTGCCAGCAGTTACTCTTTCCTTGCCGCCAAAAACATTCAGTACTTC	NA	NA	TRBV6-6	TRBJ2-4